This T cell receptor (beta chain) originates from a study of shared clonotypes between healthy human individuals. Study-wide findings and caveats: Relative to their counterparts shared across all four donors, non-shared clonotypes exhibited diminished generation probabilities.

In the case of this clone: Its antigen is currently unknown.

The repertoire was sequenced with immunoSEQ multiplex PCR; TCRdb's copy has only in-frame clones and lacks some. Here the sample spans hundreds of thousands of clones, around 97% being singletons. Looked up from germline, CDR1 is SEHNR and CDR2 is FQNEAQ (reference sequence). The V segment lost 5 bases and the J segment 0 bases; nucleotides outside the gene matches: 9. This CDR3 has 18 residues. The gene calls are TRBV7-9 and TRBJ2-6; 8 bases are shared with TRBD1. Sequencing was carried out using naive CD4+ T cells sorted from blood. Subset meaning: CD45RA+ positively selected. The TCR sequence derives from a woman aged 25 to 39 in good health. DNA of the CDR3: TGTGCCAGCAGCGGCCGGGACAGGATACGCTCTGGGGCCAACGTCCTGACTTTC. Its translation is CASSGRDRIRSGANVLTF.